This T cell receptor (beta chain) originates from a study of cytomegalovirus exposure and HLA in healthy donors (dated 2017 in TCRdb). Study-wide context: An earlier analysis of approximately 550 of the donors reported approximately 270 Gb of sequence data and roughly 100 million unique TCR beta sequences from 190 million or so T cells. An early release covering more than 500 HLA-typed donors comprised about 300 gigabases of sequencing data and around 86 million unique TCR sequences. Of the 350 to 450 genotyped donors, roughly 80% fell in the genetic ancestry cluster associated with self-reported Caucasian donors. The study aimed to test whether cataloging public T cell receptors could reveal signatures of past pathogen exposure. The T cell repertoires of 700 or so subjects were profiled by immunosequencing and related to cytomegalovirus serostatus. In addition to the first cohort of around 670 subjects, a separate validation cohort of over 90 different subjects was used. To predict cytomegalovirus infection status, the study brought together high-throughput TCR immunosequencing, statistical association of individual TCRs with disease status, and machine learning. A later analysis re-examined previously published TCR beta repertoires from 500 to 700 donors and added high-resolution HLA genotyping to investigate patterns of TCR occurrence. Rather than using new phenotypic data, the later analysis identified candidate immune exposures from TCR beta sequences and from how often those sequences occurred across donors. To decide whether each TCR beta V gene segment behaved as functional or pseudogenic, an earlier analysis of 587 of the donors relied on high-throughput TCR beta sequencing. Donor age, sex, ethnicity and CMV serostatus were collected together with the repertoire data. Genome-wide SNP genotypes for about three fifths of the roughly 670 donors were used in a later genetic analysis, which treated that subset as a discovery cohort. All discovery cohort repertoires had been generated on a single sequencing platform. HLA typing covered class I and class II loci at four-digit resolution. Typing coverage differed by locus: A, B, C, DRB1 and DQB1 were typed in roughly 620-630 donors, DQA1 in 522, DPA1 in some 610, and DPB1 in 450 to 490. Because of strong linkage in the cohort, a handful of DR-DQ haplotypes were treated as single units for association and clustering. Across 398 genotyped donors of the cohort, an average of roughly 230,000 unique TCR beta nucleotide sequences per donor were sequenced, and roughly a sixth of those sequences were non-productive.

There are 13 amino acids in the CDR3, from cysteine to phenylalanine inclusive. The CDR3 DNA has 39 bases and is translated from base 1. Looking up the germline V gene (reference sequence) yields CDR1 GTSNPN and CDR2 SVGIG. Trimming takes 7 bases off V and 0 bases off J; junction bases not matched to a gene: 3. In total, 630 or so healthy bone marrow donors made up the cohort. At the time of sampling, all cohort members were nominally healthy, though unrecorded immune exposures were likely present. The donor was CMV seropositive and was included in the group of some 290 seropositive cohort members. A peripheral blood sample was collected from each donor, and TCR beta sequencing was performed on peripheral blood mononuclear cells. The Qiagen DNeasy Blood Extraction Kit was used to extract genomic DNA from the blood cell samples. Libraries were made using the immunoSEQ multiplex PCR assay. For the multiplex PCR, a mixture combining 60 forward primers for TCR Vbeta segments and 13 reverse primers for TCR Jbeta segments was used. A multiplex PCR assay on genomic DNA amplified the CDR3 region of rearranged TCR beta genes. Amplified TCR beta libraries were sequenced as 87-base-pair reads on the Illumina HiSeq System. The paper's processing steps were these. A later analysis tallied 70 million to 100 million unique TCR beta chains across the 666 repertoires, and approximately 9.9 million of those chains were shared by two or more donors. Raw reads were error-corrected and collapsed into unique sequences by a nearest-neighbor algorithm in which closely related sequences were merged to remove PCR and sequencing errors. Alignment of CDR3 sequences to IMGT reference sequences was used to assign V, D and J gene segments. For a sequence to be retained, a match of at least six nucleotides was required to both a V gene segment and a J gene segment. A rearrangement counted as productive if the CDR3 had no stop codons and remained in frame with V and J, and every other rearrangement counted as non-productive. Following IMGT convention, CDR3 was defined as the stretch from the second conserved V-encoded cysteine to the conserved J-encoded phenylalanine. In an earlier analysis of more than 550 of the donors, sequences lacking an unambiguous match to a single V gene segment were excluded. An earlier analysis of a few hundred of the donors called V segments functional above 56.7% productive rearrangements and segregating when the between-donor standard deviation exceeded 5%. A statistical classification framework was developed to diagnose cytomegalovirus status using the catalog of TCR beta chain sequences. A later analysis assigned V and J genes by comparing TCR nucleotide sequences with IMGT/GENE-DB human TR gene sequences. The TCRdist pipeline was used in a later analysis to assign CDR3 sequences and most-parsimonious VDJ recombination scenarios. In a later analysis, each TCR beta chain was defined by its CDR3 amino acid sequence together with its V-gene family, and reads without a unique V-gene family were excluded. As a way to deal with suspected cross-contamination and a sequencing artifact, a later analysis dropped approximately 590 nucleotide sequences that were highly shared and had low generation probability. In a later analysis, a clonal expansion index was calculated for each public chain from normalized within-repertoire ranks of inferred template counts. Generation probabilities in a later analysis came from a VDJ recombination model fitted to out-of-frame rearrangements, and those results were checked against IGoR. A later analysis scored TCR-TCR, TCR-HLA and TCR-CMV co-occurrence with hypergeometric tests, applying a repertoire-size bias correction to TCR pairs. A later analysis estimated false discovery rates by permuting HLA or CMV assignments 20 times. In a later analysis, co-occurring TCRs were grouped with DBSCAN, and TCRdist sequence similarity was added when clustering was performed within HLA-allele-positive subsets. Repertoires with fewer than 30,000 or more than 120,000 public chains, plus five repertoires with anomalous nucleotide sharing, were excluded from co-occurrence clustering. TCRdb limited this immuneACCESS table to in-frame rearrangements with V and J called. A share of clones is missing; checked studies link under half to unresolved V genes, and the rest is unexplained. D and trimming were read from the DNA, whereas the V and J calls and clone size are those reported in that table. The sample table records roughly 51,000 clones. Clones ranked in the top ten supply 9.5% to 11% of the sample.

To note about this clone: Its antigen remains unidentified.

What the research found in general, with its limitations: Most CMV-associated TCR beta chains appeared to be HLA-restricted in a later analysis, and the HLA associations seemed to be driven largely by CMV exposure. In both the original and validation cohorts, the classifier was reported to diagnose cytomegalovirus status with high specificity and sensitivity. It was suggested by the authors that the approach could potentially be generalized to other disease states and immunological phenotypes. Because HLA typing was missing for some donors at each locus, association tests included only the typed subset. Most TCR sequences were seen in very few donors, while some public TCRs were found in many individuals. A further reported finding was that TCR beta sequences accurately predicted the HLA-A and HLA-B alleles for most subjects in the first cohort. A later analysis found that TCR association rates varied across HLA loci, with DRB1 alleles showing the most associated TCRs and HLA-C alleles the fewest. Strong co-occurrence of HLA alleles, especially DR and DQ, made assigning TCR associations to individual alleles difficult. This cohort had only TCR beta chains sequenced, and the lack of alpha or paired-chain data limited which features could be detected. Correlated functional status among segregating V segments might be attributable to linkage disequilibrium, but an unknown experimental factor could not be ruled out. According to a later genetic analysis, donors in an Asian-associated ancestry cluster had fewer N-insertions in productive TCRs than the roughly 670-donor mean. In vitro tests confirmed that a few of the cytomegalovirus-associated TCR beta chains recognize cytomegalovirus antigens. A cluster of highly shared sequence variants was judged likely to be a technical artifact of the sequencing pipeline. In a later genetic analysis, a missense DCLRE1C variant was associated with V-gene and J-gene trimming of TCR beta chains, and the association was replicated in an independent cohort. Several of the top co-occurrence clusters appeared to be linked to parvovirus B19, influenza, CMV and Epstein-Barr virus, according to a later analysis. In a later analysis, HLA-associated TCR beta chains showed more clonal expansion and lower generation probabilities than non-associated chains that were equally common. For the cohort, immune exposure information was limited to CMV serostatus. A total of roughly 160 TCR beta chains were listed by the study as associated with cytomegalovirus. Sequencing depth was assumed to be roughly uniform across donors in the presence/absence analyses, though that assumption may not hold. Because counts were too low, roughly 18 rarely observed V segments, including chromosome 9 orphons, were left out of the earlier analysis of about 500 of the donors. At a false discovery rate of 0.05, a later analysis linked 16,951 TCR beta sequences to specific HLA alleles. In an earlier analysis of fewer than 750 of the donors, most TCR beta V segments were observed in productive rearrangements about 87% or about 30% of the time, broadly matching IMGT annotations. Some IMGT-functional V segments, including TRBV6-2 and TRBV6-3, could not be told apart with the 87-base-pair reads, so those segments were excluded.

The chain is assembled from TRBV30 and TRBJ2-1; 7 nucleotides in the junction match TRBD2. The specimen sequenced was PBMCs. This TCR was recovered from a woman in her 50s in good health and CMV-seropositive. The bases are TGTGCCTTTGGACTAGACTCCTACAATGAGCAGTTCTTC. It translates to CAFGLDSYNEQFF.